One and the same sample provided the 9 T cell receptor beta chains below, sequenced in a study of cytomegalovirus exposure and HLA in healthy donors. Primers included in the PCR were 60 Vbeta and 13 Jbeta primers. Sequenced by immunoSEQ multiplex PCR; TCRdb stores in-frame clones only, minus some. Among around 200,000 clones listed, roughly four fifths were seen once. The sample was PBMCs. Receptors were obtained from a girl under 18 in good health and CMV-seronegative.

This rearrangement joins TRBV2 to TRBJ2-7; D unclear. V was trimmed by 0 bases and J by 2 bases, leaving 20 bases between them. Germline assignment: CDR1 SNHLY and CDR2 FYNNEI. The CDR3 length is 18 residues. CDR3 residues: CASSEAAGHRIGTYEQYF. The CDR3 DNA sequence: TGTGCCAGCAGTGAAGCAGCAGGCCATCGAATAGGCACCTACGAGCAGTACTTC.

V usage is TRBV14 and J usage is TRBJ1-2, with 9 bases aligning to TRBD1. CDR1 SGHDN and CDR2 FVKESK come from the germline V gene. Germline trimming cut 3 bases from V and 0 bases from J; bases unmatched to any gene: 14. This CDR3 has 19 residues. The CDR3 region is CASSHPRGTGTRANYGYTF. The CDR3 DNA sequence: TGTGCCAGCAGCCACCCCCGGGGGACAGGGACTAGAGCTAACTATGGCTACACCTTC.

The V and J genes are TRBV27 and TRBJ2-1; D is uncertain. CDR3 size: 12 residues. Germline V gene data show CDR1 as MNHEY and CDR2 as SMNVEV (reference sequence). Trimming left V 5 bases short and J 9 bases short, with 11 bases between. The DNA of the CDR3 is TGTGCCAGCAGTCCAAGTTCGGGTGAGCAGTTCTTC. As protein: CASSPSSGEQFF.

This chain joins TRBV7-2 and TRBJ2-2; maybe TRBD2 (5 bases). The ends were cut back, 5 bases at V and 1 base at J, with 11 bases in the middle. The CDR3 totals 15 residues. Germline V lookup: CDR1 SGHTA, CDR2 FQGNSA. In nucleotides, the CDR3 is TGTGCCAGCAGCCCGAGCGGTCTGAACACCGGGGAGCTGTTTTTT. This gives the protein CASSPSGLNTGELFF.

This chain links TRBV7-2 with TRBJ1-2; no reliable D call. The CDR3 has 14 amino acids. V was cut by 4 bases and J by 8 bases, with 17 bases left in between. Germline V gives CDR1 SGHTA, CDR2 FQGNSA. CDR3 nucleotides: TGTGCCAGCAGCTCTGCGCCCGGCGGGGAAGGCTACACCTTC. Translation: CASSSAPGGEGYTF.

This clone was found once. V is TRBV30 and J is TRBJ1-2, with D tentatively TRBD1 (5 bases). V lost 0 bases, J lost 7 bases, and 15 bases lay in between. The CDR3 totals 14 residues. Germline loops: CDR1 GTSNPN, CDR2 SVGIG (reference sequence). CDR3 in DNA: TGTGCCTGGAGTGTGCTGGCAGGGCGGTTTGGCTACACCTTC. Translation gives CAWSVLAGRFGYTF.

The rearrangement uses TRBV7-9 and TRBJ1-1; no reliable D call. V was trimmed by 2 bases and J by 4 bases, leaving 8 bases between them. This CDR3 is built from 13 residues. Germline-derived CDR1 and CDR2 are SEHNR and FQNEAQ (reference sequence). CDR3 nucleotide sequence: TGTGCCAGCAGCTTAAGAGGAGGCACTGAAGCTTTCTTT. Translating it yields CASSLRGGTEAFF.

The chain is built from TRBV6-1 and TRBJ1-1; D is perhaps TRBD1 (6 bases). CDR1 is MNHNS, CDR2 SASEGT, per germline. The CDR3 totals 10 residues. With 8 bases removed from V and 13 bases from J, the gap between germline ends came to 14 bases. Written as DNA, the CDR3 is TGTGCCAGCGGGGGCAGGGTGGGTTTCTTT. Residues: CASGGRVGFF.

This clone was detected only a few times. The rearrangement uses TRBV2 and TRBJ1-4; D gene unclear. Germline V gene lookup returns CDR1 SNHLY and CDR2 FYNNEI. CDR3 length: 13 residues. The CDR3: CGRGRAANEKLFF. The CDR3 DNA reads TGTGGACGTGGGAGGGCGGCTAATGAAAAACTGTTTTTT.